This T cell receptor (beta chain) was retrieved from a study of blood T cell repertoires in COVID-19. The wider study: Material from acute and convalescent COVID-19 was sourced from the United States, Italy and Spain.

Per the original data handling: Counts of nucleated cells, estimated from reference gene primer amplification, were obtained. Measured with immunoSEQ multiplex PCR; TCRdb has only the in-frame clones, and not every one. Clone size and the V and J calls come from that table; the DNA yielded D and trimming. The sample holds 150,000 to 200,000 clones, about 88% seen once. The length of the CDR3 is 15 residues. V shed 6 bases and J 3 bases; nucleotides not matched to a gene: 9. Looked up from germline, CDR1 is SNHLY and CDR2 is FYNNEI. This receptor was identified in a man aged 35 to 55 with acute or convalescent COVID-19. The chain recombines TRBV2 with TRBJ2-7; 9 bases fit TRBD1. Sequenced sample: peripheral blood. This CDR3 reads CASSDITGGDYEQYF. CDR3 DNA sequence: TGTGCCAGCAGCGATATAACAGGGGGCGACTACGAGCAGTACTTC. Full variable domain (outside the CDR3, taken from reference TRBV2 and TRBJ2-7): EPEVTQTPSHQVTQMGQEVILRCVPISNHLYFYWYRQILGQKVEFLVSFYNNEISEKSEIFDDQFSVERPDGSNFTLKIRSTKLEDSAMYFCASSDITGGDYEQYFGPGTRLTVT.